This T cell receptor (beta chain) stems from a study of blood T cell repertoires in COVID-19. Study information: Both acute and convalescent COVID-19 samples were obtained from the United States, Italy and Spain. PBMCs, B-cell-depleted T cells, or T cells were the source of the cDNA or gDNA that made up the material.

In the original analysis: By means of reference gene primer amplification, nucleated cell counts were estimated. The data were produced by immunoSEQ multiplex PCR, yet TCRdb's version contains in-frame clones alone and is incomplete. V and J calls plus clone size are reproduced from that table; the DNA served to infer D and trimming. The sample consists of approximately 350,000 clones, approximately 88% of them appearing once. V gave up 4 bases and J gave up 6 bases; unmatched junction bases: 7. This CDR3 contains 15 residues. Germline V CDR1 and CDR2: SGHTA, FQGTGA. The specimen was peripheral blood. This TCR came from a man in his forties or fifties with acute or convalescent COVID-19. This chain connects TRBV7-3 to TRBJ2-2, with TRBD1 matching over 8 bases. For the CDR3, the DNA is TGTGCCAGCAGCTCTAGACAGGGGTCCTCCGGGGAGCTGTTTTTT. Protein product: CASSSRQGSSGELFF.